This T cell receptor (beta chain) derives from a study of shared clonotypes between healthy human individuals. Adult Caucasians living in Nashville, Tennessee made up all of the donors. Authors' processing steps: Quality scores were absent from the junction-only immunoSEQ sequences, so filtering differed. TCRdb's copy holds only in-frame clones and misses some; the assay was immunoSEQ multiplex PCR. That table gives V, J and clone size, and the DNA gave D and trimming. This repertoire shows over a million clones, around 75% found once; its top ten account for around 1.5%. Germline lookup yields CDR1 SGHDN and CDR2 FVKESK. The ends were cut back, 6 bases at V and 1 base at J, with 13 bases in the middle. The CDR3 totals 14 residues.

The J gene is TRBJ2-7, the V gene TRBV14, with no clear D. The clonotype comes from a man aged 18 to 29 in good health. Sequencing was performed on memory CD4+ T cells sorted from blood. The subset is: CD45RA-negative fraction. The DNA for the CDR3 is TGTGCCAGCAGATCCGACACTGATTCCTACGAGCAGTACTTC. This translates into CASRSDTDSYEQYF.